One and the same sample provided the 16 T cell receptor beta chains below, sequenced in a study of blood T cell repertoires in COVID-19. The table came from immunoSEQ multiplex PCR; TCRdb's copy has only in-frame clones and leaves some out. Of 65,000 to 90,000 clones detected, 80% to 90% appear once; the ten largest clones hold 8% to 9.5%. Sample: peripheral blood. These receptors all stem from a man aged 45-65 years with acute or convalescent COVID-19.

The chain joins TRBV3-1 (or the pseudogene TRBV3-2) to TRBJ2-1; tentatively, D is TRBD2 (6 bases). The length of the CDR3 is 14 residues. CDR1 LGHDT and CDR2 YNNKEL come from the germline V gene (reference sequence). With 1 base removed from V and 6 bases from J, the gap between germline ends came to 10 bases. CDR3 bases: TGTGCCAGCAGCCAAGGACCCGGGGGCAATGAGCAGTTCTTC. The encoded protein is CASSQGPGGNEQFF.

This clone was recorded once. The chain recombines TRBV10-3 with TRBJ2-1; tentatively, D is TRBD2 (6 bases). Germline lookup yields CDR1 ENHRY and CDR2 SYGVKD. The CDR3 sequence is 12 residues long. Trimming removed 2 bases from V and 10 bases from J, with 9 bases in between. Here the CDR3 reads CAISEPGGEQFF. Written as DNA, the CDR3 is TGTGCCATCAGTGAGCCCGGAGGGGAGCAGTTCTTC.

This clone was seen just once. The chain employs TRBV6-4 and TRBJ2-3; D is possibly TRBD2 (7 bases). Germline values: CDR1 MRHNA, CDR2 SNTAGT. The V and J ends lost 5 bases and 3 bases respectively, with 12 bases between them. CDR3 size: 14 residues. The CDR3 loop reads CASSMGGPTDTQYF. DNA for the CDR3: TGTGCCAGCAGTATGGGGGGGCCGACAGATACGCAGTATTTT.

The gene calls are TRBV6-5 and TRBJ1-5; no reliable D call. CDR1 MNHEY and CDR2 SVGAGI come from the germline V gene. The CDR3 runs 15 residues. Trimming removed 8 bases from V and 4 bases from J, with 18 bases in between. The CDR3 nucleotides are TGTGCCAGCTCCCGGGTCCTAGCGGGGAATCAGCCCCAGCATTTT. Translation: CASSRVLAGNQPQHF.

This chain connects TRBV3-1 (or the pseudogene TRBV3-2) to TRBJ2-3, with D possibly being TRBD2 (6 bases). Germline CDR1 reads LGHDT; CDR2 reads YNNKEL (reference sequence). The CDR3 has 15 residues. Trimming removed 6 bases at V and 5 bases at J, with 18 bases between. The CDR3 coding sequence is TGTGCCAGCAGAGAACGACCGACCGGGAGAGATACGCAGTATTTT. It is translated as CASRERPTGRDTQYF.

This clone was detected once. The rearrangement links TRBV13 to TRBJ2-5; the match to TRBD2 covers 8 bases. Per germline, CDR1 PRHDT and CDR2 FYEKMQ (reference sequence). V lost 5 bases, J lost 4 bases, and 15 bases stayed unmatched. The CDR3 covers 17 residues. Here the CDR3 DNA reads TGTGCCAGCAGCCTGGGGCGGGGGGCCCCGAGGGGAGAGACCCAGTACTTC. Protein product: CASSLGRGAPRGETQYF.

The chain has TRBV7-9 and TRBJ1-6; 9 bases are shared with TRBD1. The CDR3 sequence is 16 residues long. V was clipped by 5 bases and J by 6 bases; unmatched bases: 8. Germline V gene lookup returns CDR1 SEHNR and CDR2 FQNEAQ (reference sequence). The CDR3 nucleotides read TGTGCCAGCAGCCCCGGGACAGGGATAATTAATTCACCCCTCCACTTT. Its translation is CASSPGTGIINSPLHF.

The chain combines TRBV10-1 with TRBJ1-2, with TRBD1 identical over 8 bases. The CDR3 contains 14 residues. J lost 4 bases, V lost 7 bases, and 8 bases had no gene match. Germline V gene lookup returns CDR1 WNHNN and CDR2 SYGVQD (reference sequence). The CDR3 coding sequence is TGCGCCAGCACTCCAGGGGGCCCGGCCTATGGCTACACCTTC. Translated, it gives CASTPGGPAYGYTF.

The chain couples TRBV19 to TRBJ2-2; TRBD1 might be the D (6 bases). Germline CDR1 reads LNHDA; CDR2 reads SQIVND (reference sequence). There are 14 residues in the CDR3. V lost 2 bases and J lost 4, with 8 bases in between. CDR3 sequence (DNA): TGTGCCAGTAGTATAAACAGGGCCACCGGGGAGCTGTTTTTT. Protein product: CASSINRATGELFF. Variable domain in full (rest from reference TRBV19 and TRBJ2-2): DGGITQSPKYLFRKEGQNVTLSCEQNLNHDAMYWYRQDPGQGLRLIYYSQIVNDFQKGDIAEGYSVSREKKESFPLTVTSAQKNPTAFYLCASSINRATGELFFGEGSRLTVL.

V gene TRBV5-1 combines with J gene TRBJ2-1; D not resolved. CDR1 and CDR2 from the germline V gene are SGHRS and YFSETQ. With 0 bases removed from V and 4 bases from J, the gap between germline ends came to 5 bases. The CDR3 is made up of 13 amino acids. CDR3 amino acids: CASSLGQYNEQFF. The CDR3 nucleotides read TGCGCCAGCAGCTTGGGACAATACAATGAGCAGTTCTTC.

About this clone itself: The sample holds other DNA sequences that translate to the same CDR3. This chain joins TRBV11-3 and TRBJ1-1; D remains unclear. Deletions cut 3 bases from V and 1 base from J, with 6 bases between. Germline V gives CDR1 SGHNT, CDR2 YENEEA. The CDR3 is made up of 13 amino acids. The CDR3 sequence is CASSFGRNTEAFF. The CDR3, as DNA: TGTGCCAGCAGCTTCGGTCGGAACACTGAAGCTTTCTTT.

J is TRBJ2-7 and V is TRBV19, with unresolved D. The germline V gene encodes CDR1 LNHDA and CDR2 SQIVND (reference sequence). The CDR3 contains 14 residues. Between the trimmed V and J ends, which lost 0 bases and 4 bases, there was a span of 10 bases. CDR3 in amino acids: CASSIDLEVYEQYF. The CDR3 DNA reads as TGTGCCAGTAGTATAGATTTAGAAGTGTACGAGCAGTACTTC.

The chain joins TRBV5-6 to TRBJ2-7; maybe TRBD2 (5 bases). CDR1 SGHDT and CDR2 YYEEEE come from the germline V gene. V was pared by 7 bases and J by 4 bases, with 15 bases between. The CDR3 covers 13 residues. This CDR3 reads CASAVGGAYEQYV. CDR3 sequence (DNA): TGTGCCAGCGCCGTCGGAGGAGCATACGAGCAGTACGTC.

The chain employs TRBV5-1 and TRBJ2-2; no clear D gene. Per germline, CDR1 SGHRS and CDR2 YFSETQ. The CDR3 is made up of 15 amino acids. V lost 0 bases and J 3 bases, leaving 9 bases between the germline ends. The CDR3 loop is CASSLDRTYTGELFF. The DNA of the CDR3 is TGCGCCAGCAGCTTGGACAGAACCTACACCGGGGAGCTGTTTTTT.

This chain connects TRBV6-2 or TRBV6-3 to TRBJ2-7; D might be TRBD1 (6 bases). Deletions cut 2 bases from V and 0 bases from J, with 8 bases between. The CDR3 extends over 14 amino acids. Germline CDR1 MNHEY, CDR2 SVGEGT. Written as DNA, the CDR3 is TGTGCCAGCAGTTACGGGACACTCTCCTACGAGCAGTACTTC. It yields the protein CASSYGTLSYEQYF.

For the CDR3, the DNA is TGTGCCAGCAGCCCCCTAGGGGACACGGACGAAAAACTGTTTTTT. Protein product: CASSPLGDTDEKLFF. The rearrangement links TRBV9 to TRBJ1-4; a weak D match, TRBD1 (6 bases). Trimming removed 4 bases from V and 8 bases from J, with 18 bases in between. The CDR3 has 15 amino acids. Germline loops: CDR1 SGDLS, CDR2 YYNGEE. The entire variable domain, with the rest obtained from reference TRBV9 and TRBJ1-4, is as follows: DSGVTQTPKHLITATGQRVTLRCSPRSGDLSVYWYQQSLDQGLQFLIQYYNGEERAKGNILERFSAQQFPDLHSELNLSSLELGDSALYFCASSPLGDTDEKLFFGSGTQLSVL.